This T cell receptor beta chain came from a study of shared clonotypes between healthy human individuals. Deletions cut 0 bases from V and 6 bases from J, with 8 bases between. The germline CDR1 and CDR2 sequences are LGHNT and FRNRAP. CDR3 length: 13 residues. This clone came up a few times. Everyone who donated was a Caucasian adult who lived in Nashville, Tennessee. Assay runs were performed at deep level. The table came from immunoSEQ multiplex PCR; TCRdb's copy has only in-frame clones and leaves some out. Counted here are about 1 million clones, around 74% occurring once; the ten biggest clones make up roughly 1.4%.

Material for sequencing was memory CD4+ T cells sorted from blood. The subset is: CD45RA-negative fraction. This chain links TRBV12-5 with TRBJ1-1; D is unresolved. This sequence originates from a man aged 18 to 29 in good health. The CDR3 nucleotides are TGTGCTAGTGGTTTGGTACTCTTTGCTGAAGCTTTCTTT. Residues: CASGLVLFAEAFF.